This T cell receptor beta chain was identified during a study of cytomegalovirus exposure and HLA in healthy donors. Study-wide findings and caveats: In an earlier analysis, productive rearrangement rates for most beta V segments clustered near 87% or 30%. Later on, an analysis tied approximately 17,000 TCR beta sequences to HLA alleles at 0.05 false discovery rate. Analysis was carried out at a later point, and it linked a missense DCLRE1C variant to TCR beta V- and J-gene trimming. The presence/absence work took it that sequencing depth was about the same across donors.

Per the germline V gene, CDR1 is SGDLS and CDR2 is YYNGEE. The CDR3 is made up of 16 amino acids. Trimming took 6 bases from V and 1 from J; bases not matched to a gene: 11. The PCR used 60 Vbeta and 13 Jbeta primers. Using immunoSEQ multiplex PCR, the repertoire was profiled, and TCRdb retains in-frame clones only, with some absent. In the table there are about 160,000 clones, roughly 78% of which are singletons. With regard to this clone: Its cognate antigen is unknown.

This TCR was sampled from a man aged 50 to 60 in good health and CMV-seropositive. Sequencing used PBMCs. The rearrangement uses TRBV9 and TRBJ1-1; the match to TRBD1 covers 8 bases. The CDR3 here is CASIRGMGQANTEAFF. Here the CDR3 DNA reads TGTGCCAGCATCCGGGGAATGGGACAGGCGAACACTGAAGCTTTCTTT. The complete variable domain, with remaining parts taken from reference TRBV9 and TRBJ1-1, reads DSGVTQTPKHLITATGQRVTLRCSPRSGDLSVYWYQQSLDQGLQFLIQYYNGEERAKGNILERFSAQQFPDLHSELNLSSLELGDSALYFCASIRGMGQANTEAFFGQGTRLTVV.